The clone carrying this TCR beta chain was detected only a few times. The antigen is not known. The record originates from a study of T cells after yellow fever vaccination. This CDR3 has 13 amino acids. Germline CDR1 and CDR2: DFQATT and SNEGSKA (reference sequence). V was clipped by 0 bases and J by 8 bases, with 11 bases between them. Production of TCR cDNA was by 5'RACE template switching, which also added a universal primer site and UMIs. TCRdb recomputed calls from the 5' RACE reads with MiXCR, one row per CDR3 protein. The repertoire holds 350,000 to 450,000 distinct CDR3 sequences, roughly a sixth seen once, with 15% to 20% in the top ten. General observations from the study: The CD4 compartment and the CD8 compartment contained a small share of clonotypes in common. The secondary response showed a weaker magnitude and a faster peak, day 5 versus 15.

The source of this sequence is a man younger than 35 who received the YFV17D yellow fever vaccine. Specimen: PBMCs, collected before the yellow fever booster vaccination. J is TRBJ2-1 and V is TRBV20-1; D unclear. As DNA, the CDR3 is TGCAGTGCTAGAGATCAAAAGATGCATGAGCAGTTCTTC. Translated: CSARDQKMHEQFF.